This T cell receptor (beta chain) was sequenced in a study of T cells in Graves' hyperthyroidism and ophthalmopathy. Findings of the study overall: Most thyroid clonotypes that were expanded above 0.001 also turned up in blood. Separation of ophthalmopathy from stable hyperthyroidism was achieved by a 13 V-J model.

CDR3 length: 13 residues. Trimming left V 3 bases short and J 2 bases short, with 7 bases between. CDR1 is LNHDA, CDR2 SQIVND, per germline (reference sequence). Notes on this clonotype: No antigen is known for it.

The investigators amplified TCR beta CDR3 regions from RNA transcripts. Carried out on the TCR CDR3, a first-round RT-PCR used the HTBI primer set. TCRdb called the multiplex PCR reads again in MiXCR, with one record for every CDR3 protein. The table lists a few hundred thousand distinct CDR3 sequences, around 16% of them singletons. It was uncontrolled infection, other autoimmune disease, pregnancy or lactation that excluded patients. The chain uses TRBV19 and TRBJ2-5; D is perhaps TRBD2 (6 bases). The TCR originated in a woman aged 25 to 39 with Graves' ophthalmopathy. The material sequenced was blood. DNA for the CDR3: TGTGCCAGTAGTATGGGGAGGCAAGAGACCCAGTACTTC. Translated: CASSMGRQETQYF.